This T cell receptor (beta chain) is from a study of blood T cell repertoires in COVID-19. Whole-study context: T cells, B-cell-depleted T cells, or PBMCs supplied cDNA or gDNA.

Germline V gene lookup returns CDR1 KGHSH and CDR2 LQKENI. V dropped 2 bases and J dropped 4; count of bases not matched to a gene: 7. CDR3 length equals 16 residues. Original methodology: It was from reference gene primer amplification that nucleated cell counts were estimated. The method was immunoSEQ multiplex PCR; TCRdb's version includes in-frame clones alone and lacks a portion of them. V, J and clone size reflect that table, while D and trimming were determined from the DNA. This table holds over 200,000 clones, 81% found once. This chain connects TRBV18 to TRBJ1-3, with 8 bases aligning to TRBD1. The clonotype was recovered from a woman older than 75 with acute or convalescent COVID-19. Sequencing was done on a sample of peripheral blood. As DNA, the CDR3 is TGTGCCAGCTCACCAACTGGCAGGGGGCCAGGAAACACCATATATTTT. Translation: CASSPTGRGPGNTIYF.